This TCR beta chain emerged from a study of CD8+ T cells in alopecia areata. This clone was picked up a small number of times. Isolated RNA was reverse transcribed into cDNA used as the sequencing template. This table comes from immunoSEQ multiplex PCR, and its TCRdb copy is limited to in-frame clones, with some not included. Among 150,000 to 200,000 clones listed, 60% were seen once. CDR1 is SGHTA and CDR2 is FQGNSA in the germline V gene. V shed 6 bases and J shed 8 bases, with 19 bases lying between them. The CDR3 consists of 15 residues. Treatment in this sample: oral pan-JAK inhibitor, 5-10 mg twice daily.

The chain recombines TRBV7-2 with TRBJ1-4; weak D call: TRBD1 (5 bases). The material sequenced was CD4+ T cells sorted from blood, taken at week 24, from a patient treated with tofacitinib. The sequence was obtained from a human donor with alopecia areata. The CDR3 region has the DNA TGTGCCAGCAGTCCCCCCGGGACTCAAGGGGAAAAACTGTTTTTT. It specifies CASSPPGTQGEKLFF.